A selection of T cell receptor beta chains follows, all from one sample in a study of human T cells and chemical hapten exposure. TCRdb used MiXCR to reprocess the RACE reads, holding one entry per CDR3 protein. The profile covers about 84,000 distinct CDR3 sequences, with approximately 10% appearing a single time and about 4% taken by the ten largest. The starting material was whole blood, obtained in connection with sensitization to the hapten diphenylcyclopropenone (DPC). The receptors were gathered from a woman aged 45 to 65 with alopecia areata. Some clones in this sample may be carry-over from other donors' samples. The conserved cysteine and the conserved F or W are not part of the CDR3 here. Size values are once, few and many counts, or a class for expanded clones, and some rows have none.

clone size,V gene,J gene,CDR3 length,CDR3 protein
many,TRBV29-1,TRBJ2-7,11,SVQKGQGSEQY
-,TRBV27,TRBJ1-1,12,ASSQGGKNTEAF
many,TRBV18,TRBJ1-1,10,ASSPGHTEAF
few,TRBV18,TRBJ1-5,13,ASRAGDRGYQPQH
many,TRBV20-1,TRBJ2-7,13,SASGLAGVSYEQY
-,TRBV30,TRBJ2-7,11,AWSRQDLGEQY
few,TRBV20-1,TRBJ2-1,12,SARGDQVYNEQF
once,TRBV7-6,TRBJ2-1,13,VSSLGRGPLNEQF
few,TRBV5-1,TRBJ2-1,14,ASSLADLATYNEQF
-,TRBV28,TRBJ1-1,9,ASSSITEAF
few,TRBV20-1,TRBJ2-5,13,SARGDRGVGETQY
-,TRBV7-8,TRBJ1-1,11,ASSWDSNTEAF
many,TRBV7-9,TRBJ2-1,10,ASSLAGGSEF
many,TRBV3-1,TRBJ2-7,13,ASSQGPSSPYEQY
many,TRBV7-9,TRBJ2-7,13,ASSRGTSSSYEQY
many,TRBV11-2,TRBJ1-5,14,ASSFTGTGRNQPQH
few,TRBV11-3,TRBJ2-7,12,ASSRAGRANEQY
-,TRBV2,TRBJ1-1,13,ASSSRDSMNTEAF
many,TRBV24-1,TRBJ2-1,16,ATSDPDPRGPTYNEQF
few,TRBV11-2,TRBJ2-1,13,ASTASGSVWNEQF
few,TRBV12-3/TRBV12-4,TRBJ1-2,13,ASSLGGHRSYGYT
many,TRBV7-2,TRBJ1-5,13,ASSLDGGSNQPQH
few,TRBV19,TRBJ2-3,12,ASKGLARGDTQY
many,TRBV5-1,TRBJ2-2,14,ASSLGSGTNTGELF
-,TRBV6-2/TRBV6-3,TRBJ2-1,12,VSSAGISYNEQF
-,TRBV29-1,TRBJ2-1,10,SHATSRPEQF
many,TRBV6-2/TRBV6-3,TRBJ1-5,12,ASRPGGQDQPQH
many,TRBV12-3/TRBV12-4,TRBJ1-1,12,ASSLGQGRTEAF
-,TRBV14,TRBJ2-7,11,ASRKDSSYEQY